The next 22 T cell receptor beta chains were all read from a single sample in a study of CD8 T cells in ankylosing spondylitis. TCRdb re-called the 5' RACE reads through MiXCR, storing one row per CDR3 protein. The repertoire includes 200,000 to 250,000 distinct CDR3 sequences, approximately 8.4% of them detected once, and around 5.1% sits in the top ten. Sequenced sample: blood, either unsorted or a sorted T cell fraction (not recorded which). Receptor source: a female donor with ankylosing spondylitis or in good health (not recorded which).

A note on this clonotype: A much bigger clone sits one base away, suggesting this may be a read error. The chain is built from TRBV20-1 and TRBJ2-7, with a tentative D call TRBD2 (6 bases). Per the germline V gene, CDR1 is DFQATT and CDR2 is SNEGSKA (reference sequence). The CDR3 loop spans 13 amino acids. In nucleotides, the CDR3 is TGCAGTGCTAGGTTGGAGGGCCCCTACGCGCAGTACTTC. It specifies CSARLEGPYAQYF.

This clonotype was observed at least ten times. The chain combines TRBV20-1 with TRBJ2-1; D is uncertain. Trimming shortened V by 6 bases and J by 4 bases, and 7 bases separated the two germline ends. Germline V lookup: CDR1 DFQATT, CDR2 SNEGSKA (reference sequence). The CDR3 consists of 11 residues. The CDR3 sequence is CSAPRYNEQFF. CDR3 sequence (DNA): TGCAGTGCCCCTCGTTACAATGAGCAGTTCTTC.

This clonotype showed up many times. The gene calls are TRBV2 and TRBJ1-1; D not resolved. This CDR3 spans 15 amino acids. The V end was cut by 2 bases, the J end by 0 bases, with 10 bases between. Germline CDR1 SNHLY, CDR2 FYNNEI. The CDR3 protein is CASSEQGIMNTEAFF. Written as DNA, the CDR3 is TGTGCCAGCAGTGAACAAGGGATTATGAACACTGAAGCTTTCTTT.

There are many counts of this clonotype. The rearrangement links TRBV12-3 or TRBV12-4 to TRBJ2-2; weak D call: TRBD2 (6 bases). CDR3 size: 16 residues. The germline V and J ends were trimmed by 7 bases and 6 bases, with 21 bases remaining between them. CDR3 nucleotides: TGTGCCAGCACCCTGCAGGGACTCCAGGGACCCGGGGAGCTGTTTTTT. Amino acid sequence: CASTLQGLQGPGELFF.

This clonotype was recorded many times. The rearrangement joins TRBV10-1 to TRBJ2-1, with a weak D call TRBD2 (6 bases). Germline CDR1 and CDR2: WNHNN and SYGVQD (reference sequence). Trimming pared 0 bases from V and 0 bases from J, leaving 9 bases between. The CDR3 has 16 amino acids. CDR3: CASSESWGLSYNEQFF. CDR3 DNA: TGCGCCAGCAGTGAGTCGTGGGGACTCTCCTACAATGAGCAGTTCTTC.

The V gene is TRBV19, the J gene TRBJ2-7; the match to TRBD1 covers 8 bases. Germline assignment: CDR1 LNHDA and CDR2 SQIVND (reference sequence). The CDR3 runs 14 residues. V lost 9 bases and J lost 2; bases outside the gene matches: 9. CDR3 loop: CASSEGTGPYEQYF. The DNA of the CDR3 is TGTGCCAGCTCCGAGGGGACAGGTCCCTACGAGCAGTACTTC.

As concerns this clonotype: Being one base from a much bigger clone, this may be a read error. V usage is TRBV24-1 and J usage is TRBJ2-1; D is perhaps TRBD2 (5 bases). This CDR3 contains 13 residues. Germline CDR1 reads KGHDR; CDR2 reads SFDVKD. Trimming pared 10 bases from V and 9 bases from J, leaving 18 bases between. CDR3 sequence (DNA): TGTGCCACGGACCTTAGCGAGAGAAGTGAGCAGTTCTTC. This translates into CATDLSERSEQFF.

The table lists this clonotype with a few counts. J is TRBJ2-5 and V is TRBV7-9; possible D gene TRBD1, 5 bases. Germline V gives CDR1 SEHNR, CDR2 FQNEAQ (reference sequence). The CDR3 totals 15 residues. V was shortened by 3 bases and J by 4 bases, with 15 bases between the two germline ends. CDR3 nucleotides: TGTGCCAGCAGCTTCCCCCGACAGCGTGCAGAGACCCAGTACTTC. Its protein is CASSFPRQRAETQYF.

This clonotype was seen at least ten times. J is TRBJ1-1 and V is TRBV27; a possible D gene is TRBD1 (6 bases). Trimming removed 2 bases at V and 7 bases at J, with 14 bases between. The CDR3 is 14 residues long. CDR1 is MNHEY and CDR2 is SMNVEV in the germline V gene (reference sequence). CDR3: CASSLGARGYEAFF. The CDR3 region has the DNA TGTGCCAGCAGTTTAGGGGCTAGGGGGTATGAAGCTTTCTTT.

This clonotype showed up many times. V is TRBV7-9 and J is TRBJ1-2; D remains ambiguous. CDR1 and CDR2 from the germline V gene are SEHNR and FQNEAQ (reference sequence). The CDR3 has 11 residues. V gave up 5 bases and J gave up 5 bases, with 6 bases separating them. CDR3 coding DNA: TGTGCCAGCAGCCGGCAGTATGGCTACACCTTC. Residues: CASSRQYGYTF.

This clonotype was picked up many times. The rearrangement joins TRBV6-2 or TRBV6-3 to TRBJ2-7; unclear D gene. CDR1 and CDR2 (germline): MNHEY, SVGEGT. The V gene lost 2 bases and the J gene lost 5 bases, with 13 bases spanning the gap. The CDR3 runs to 14 residues. This CDR3 is CASSYDTLVNEQYF. The DNA of the CDR3 is TGTGCCAGCAGTTACGACACCCTCGTGAACGAGCAGTACTTC.

This clonotype was seen at least ten times. V gene TRBV2 combines with J gene TRBJ2-1, with no clear D. Germline V gene lookup returns CDR1 SNHLY and CDR2 FYNNEI. Trimming cost V 4 bases and J 1 base, with 5 bases left between them. The CDR3 loop spans 13 amino acids. The CDR3 DNA reads as TGTGCCAGCAGTGGAAGGTCCTACAATGAGCAGTTCTTC. Encoded protein: CASSGRSYNEQFF. Drawing the rest from reference TRBV2 and TRBJ2-1, the complete variable domain is EPEVTQTPSHQVTQMGQEVILRCVPISNHLYFYWYRQILGQKVEFLVSFYNNEISEKSEIFDDQFSVERPDGSNFTLKIRSTKLEDSAMYFCASSGRSYNEQFFGPGTRLTVL.

A remark on this clonotype: This sequence may be a read error, since a much larger clone differs from it by one base. This chain connects TRBV5-1 to TRBJ2-1, with D tentatively TRBD2 (7 bases). The CDR3 has 16 amino acids. CDR1 is SGHRS, CDR2 YFSETQ, per germline. In nucleotides, the CDR3 is TGCGCCAACAGCTTGGCTGCGAGCGGGACGGGGGCTGAGCAGTTCTTC. Translation gives CANSLAASGTGAEQFF. The whole variable domain, filled in from reference TRBV5-1 and TRBJ2-1, reads KAGVTQTPRYLIKTRGQQVTLSCSPISGHRSVSWYQQTPGQGLQFLFEYFSETQRNKGNFPGRFSGRQFSNSRSEMNVSTLELGDSALYLCANSLAASGTGAEQFFGPGTRLTVL.

This clonotype was detected many times. The genes are TRBV2 and TRBJ1-5; 7 bases line up with TRBD1. The CDR3 is made up of 13 amino acids. Germline V CDR1 and CDR2: SNHLY, FYNNEI. Trimming removed 5 bases from V and 5 bases from J; junction bases left unmatched: 3. CDR3 in DNA: TGTGCCAGCAGTCCTACAGGGGATCAGCCCCAGCATTTT. Translation: CASSPTGDQPQHF.

In this sample, this clonotype turned up many times. The genes are TRBV20-1 and TRBJ2-1; tentative D call: TRBD2 (6 bases). Germline V gene data show CDR1 as DFQATT and CDR2 as SNEGSKA (reference sequence). The CDR3 contains 11 residues. With 6 bases removed from V and 10 bases from J, the gap between germline ends came to 13 bases. CDR3 region: CSAQRGGEQFF. CDR3 nucleotide sequence: TGCAGTGCCCAGAGGGGAGGAGAGCAGTTCTTC.

The sample holds many counts of this clonotype. This chain uses TRBV7-2 with TRBJ2-2, with 9 bases fitting TRBD1. The ends lost 5 bases at V and 5 bases at J; junction bases unmatched: 6. The germline V gene encodes CDR1 SGHTA and CDR2 FQGNSA. The CDR3 is 15 residues long. CDR3: CASSRRTGATGELFF. The CDR3 DNA sequence: TGTGCCAGCAGCCGACGGACAGGGGCTACCGGGGAGCTGTTTTTT. The whole variable domain, filled in from reference TRBV7-2 and TRBJ2-2, reads GAGVSQSPSNKVTEKGKDVELRCDPISGHTALYWYRQSLGQGLEFLIYFQGNSAPDKSGLPSDRFSAERTGGSVSTLTIQRTQQEDSAVYLCASSRRTGATGELFFGEGSRLTVL.

Ten or more counts support this clonotype. This chain links TRBV29-1 with TRBJ1-2; 9 positions agree with TRBD1. The CDR3 runs 13 residues. The trim removed 7 bases at V and 7 bases at J, leaving 10 bases unmatched. Germline loops: CDR1 SQVTM, CDR2 ANQGSEA. CDR3 bases: TGCAGCGCCCGGGACAGGGCAAATGGTGGCTACACCTTC. It encodes CSARDRANGGYTF.

This clonotype was counted many times. This chain connects TRBV12-3 or TRBV12-4 to TRBJ2-3; D uncertain. The CDR3 has 14 residues. V was cut by 5 bases and J by 0 bases, with 9 bases left in between. As DNA, the CDR3 is TGTGCCAGCAGTCCCCGGTCTAGCACAGATACGCAGTATTTT. Its translation: CASSPRSSTDTQYF.

Details on this clonotype: This may stem from a read error, because a much larger clone lies one nucleotide away. This rearrangement joins TRBV5-1 to TRBJ2-7; 9 bases match TRBD2. Germline assignment: CDR1 SGHRS and CDR2 YFSETQ. Trimming at V came to 2 bases and at J to 0 bases, leaving 15 bases not matched to a gene. This CDR3 has 19 amino acids. CDR3 sequence: CASSFRLAGIERSSYEQYF. The CDR3 DNA follows: TGCGCCAGCAGCTTCAGGCTAGCGGGAATCGAGCGGAGCTCCTACGAGCAGTACTTC.

The sample holds many counts of this clonotype. This sequence joins TRBV2 and TRBJ1-1, with D unclear. Deletions cut 6 bases from V and 1 base from J, with 9 bases between. Germline lookup yields CDR1 SNHLY and CDR2 FYNNEI. The CDR3 runs 13 residues. This chain's CDR3 is CASRAGQNTEAFF. CDR3 bases: TGTGCCAGCAGGGCCGGGCAGAACACTGAAGCTTTCTTT.

This clonotype was observed at least ten times. The chain has TRBV12-3 or TRBV12-4 and TRBJ1-2; D is uncertain. The V gene lost 5 bases and the J gene lost 10 bases, with 17 bases spanning the gap. The CDR3 has 13 residues. CDR3 bases: TGTGCCAGCAGTCTCCCCGGGTTAGGGAACTACACCTTC. Amino acids: CASSLPGLGNYTF.

In the case of this clonotype: A read error may explain this, as a much larger clone is one base away. The rearrangement joins TRBV10-3 to TRBJ2-7; maybe TRBD2 (6 bases). Germline CDR1 is ENHRY and CDR2 is SYGVKD. The CDR3 spans 15 residues. CDR3 nucleotides: TGTGTCATCAGTCGGGCGAGCGGGCCTTCCTACGAGCAGTACTTC. Translation: CVISRASGPSYEQYF.